Each of the 14 T cell receptor beta chains below was sequenced from the same sample in a study of T cell repertoires and leukemia-associated antigens (dated by TCRdb to between 2018 and 2021). The antigens for these receptors are not known. Library preparation used 5' RACE. Sequencing was performed on an Illumina MiSeq. The public reads were quality trimmed at Q25 with fastp and then assembled into clones with MiXCR by TCRdb, keeping productive beta chains. Duplicate CDR3 protein sequences are folded into a single record with the most common DNA and genes. In all, the sample holds 7,500 to 10,000 distinct CDR3 sequences, and about 40% of those were seen once. Approximately 57% of the sample rests with the top ten. Sequenced material: CD3+ T cells sorted from blood and cultured. These receptors originate from a female donor in good health.

This clonotype was seen only a few times. The chain has TRBV20-1 and TRBJ2-1, with D perhaps given as TRBD1 or TRBD2 (5 bases each). Trimming cost V 7 bases and J 0 bases, with 10 bases left between them. The CDR3 length is 13 residues. CDR1 DFQATT and CDR2 SNEGSKA come from the germline V gene (reference sequence). CDR3 nucleotide sequence: TGCAGTGGAGGGACCAGCTCCTACAATGAGCAGTTCTTC. Translation: CSGGTSSYNEQFF.

This clonotype was picked up a small number of times. The V and J genes are TRBV9 and TRBJ2-2, with no clear D. The V and J ends lost 4 bases and 2 bases respectively, with 3 bases between them. CDR1 is SGDLS, CDR2 YYNGEE, per germline. The CDR3 contains 12 residues. The CDR3 DNA sequence: TGTGCCAGCAGCCGTAACACCGGGGAGCTGTTTTTT. Amino acid sequence: CASSRNTGELFF.

This clonotype was counted at least ten times. This chain links TRBV7-4 with TRBJ1-1, with 8 bases matching TRBD1. This CDR3 is built from 14 residues. The V gene end was trimmed by 6 bases and the J gene end by 0 bases; junction bases not matched to a gene: 3. Germline CDR1 SGHVT, CDR2 SQSDAQ. CDR3 sequence reads: CASRGQALNTEAFF. CDR3 DNA sequence: TGTGCCAGCAGGGGACAGGCCTTGAACACTGAAGCTTTCTTT.

As to this clonotype: This may come from a read error, since a much larger clone is one base off. The chain is built from TRBV7-2 and TRBJ2-1; unclear D gene. Looked up from germline, CDR1 is SGHTA and CDR2 is FQGNSA. The CDR3 has 11 amino acids. V was trimmed by 1 base and J by 10 bases, leaving 5 bases between them. CDR3 DNA sequence: TGTGCCAGCAGCTTAGAATGGGAGCAGTTCTTC. Its translation: CASSLEWEQFF. Full variable domain (remainder filled in from reference TRBV7-2 and TRBJ2-1): GAGVSQSPSNKVTEKGKDVELRCDPISGHTALYWYRQSLGQGLEFLIYFQGNSAPDKSGLPSDRFSAERTGGSVSTLTIQRTQQEDSAVYLCASSLEWEQFFGPGTRLTVL.

A note on this clonotype: This could be a read error, since a much larger clone is one nucleotide away. V and J are TRBV19 and TRBJ1-5; the match to TRBD1 covers 7 bases. Germline V gene sequence: CDR1 LNHDA, CDR2 SQIVND (reference sequence). This CDR3 region has 15 residues. CDR3 nucleotide sequence: TGTGCCGGTAGTATAGGGACAGCAAGCAATCAGCCCCAGCATTTT. Its translation: CAGSIGTASNQPQHF.

There are a few counts of this clonotype. V and J are TRBV9 and TRBJ1-1; a weak D match, TRBD1 (5 bases). Germline V gene data show CDR1 as SGDLS and CDR2 as YYNGEE. The CDR3 is 17 residues long. V dropped 4 bases and J dropped 1 base, with 20 bases sitting between them. The CDR3 sequence is CASSPESSGTENTEAFF. The CDR3 DNA sequence: TGTGCCAGCAGCCCCGAAAGTTCCGGGACGGAGAACACTGAAGCTTTCTTT.

This clonotype has just a few counts. The chain employs TRBV9 and TRBJ2-5; D might be TRBD2 (6 bases). V lost 4 bases to trimming and J lost 3 bases, with 13 bases between them. This CDR3 spans 14 amino acids. Germline V gene lookup returns CDR1 SGDLS and CDR2 YYNGEE. Written as DNA, the CDR3 is TGTGCCAGCAGCCCGACGGGACTGAAAGAGACCCAGTACTTC. This codes for CASSPTGLKETQYF.

This clonotype appeared many times. This CDR3 is CASSKARTAKETQYF. DNA of the CDR3: TGTGCCAGCAGCAAAGCCCGGACAGCTAAAGAGACCCAGTACTTC. This sequence joins TRBV21-1 and TRBJ2-5; whether TRBD1, the table's D call, matches the DNA was not checked. TRBV21-1 is noted as a pseudogene. This CDR3 contains 15 residues.

The chain recombines TRBV5-1 with TRBJ2-2; 10 bases are shared with TRBD1. This CDR3 is 16 amino acids long. Trimming cost V 4 bases and J 3 bases; bases outside gene matches: 6. Looked up from germline, CDR1 is SGHRS and CDR2 is YFSETQ. CDR3 nucleotides: TGCGCCAGCAGCGGGGGGACAGGGGCGTACACCGGGGAGCTGTTTTTT. Amino acid sequence: CASSGGTGAYTGELFF.

The chain is built from TRBV5-1 and TRBJ2-3; TRBD1 matches at 7 bases. V trimming: 0 bases; J trimming: 6 bases; junction bases outside the gene matches: 16. The CDR3 has 18 amino acids. Germline V lookup: CDR1 SGHRS, CDR2 YFSETQ. Written as DNA, the CDR3 is TGCGCCAGCAGCTTGGTATCAGGGACAGCCATAGCCTCGGATACGCAGTATTTT. The encoded protein is CASSLVSGTAIASDTQYF.

The chain uses TRBV7-2 and TRBJ2-1, with D possibly matching TRBD1 (6 bases). Germline V lookup: CDR1 SGHTA, CDR2 FQGNSA. The CDR3 loop spans 15 amino acids. The V end was cut by 4 bases, the J end by 5 bases, with 15 bases between. The CDR3 coding sequence is TGTGCCAGCAGCTCCCTAATGGGGGCAAACAATGAGCAGTTCTTC. Its protein is CASSSLMGANNEQFF.

In its sample, this clonotype was seen many times. The chain combines TRBV6-4 with TRBJ2-1; 8 positions agree with TRBD1. With 5 bases clipped from V and 10 bases from J, the junction kept 10 bases outside the gene matches. This CDR3 comprises 14 residues. From germline, CDR1 is MRHNA and CDR2 SNTAGT. In nucleotides, the CDR3 is TGTGCCAGCAGTCCGGGACAGGATTACCGGGAGCAGTTCTTC. Translating gives CASSPGQDYREQFF.

This clonotype was recorded at least ten times. The chain links TRBV28 to TRBJ2-7; TRBD2 matches 9 bases. V dropped 6 bases and J dropped 2; count of bases not matched to a gene: 5. This CDR3 has 14 amino acids. Germline V gene lookup returns CDR1 MDHEN and CDR2 SYDVKM. The CDR3 loop is CASSPSGETYEQYF. The CDR3 DNA follows: TGTGCCAGCAGCCCTAGCGGGGAAACCTACGAGCAGTACTTC. Full variable domain (missing parts from reference TRBV28 and TRBJ2-7): DVKVTQSSRYLVKRTGEKVFLECVQDMDHENMFWYRQDPGLGLRLIYFSYDVKMKEKGDIPEGYSVSREKKERFSLILESASTNQTSMYLCASSPSGETYEQYFGPGTRLTVT.

With respect to this clonotype: One junction end disagrees with the germline gene, perhaps due to a read error. The CDR3 DNA is TGCGCCAGCAGCCAAGAAGCTAGCGGGAGTTTCTACGAGCGGTACTTC. It encodes CASSQEASGSFYERYF. The V and J genes are TRBV4-3 and TRBJ2-7, with 10 bases identical to TRBD2. From germline, CDR1 is LGHNA and CDR2 YSLEER. The CDR3 length is 16 residues.